This record looks at one T cell receptor (beta chain) sequence and its context. Clones were read by immunoSEQ multiplex PCR, and TCRdb kept only the in-frame ones, dropping some. The sample contains about 320,000 clones, around 84% of which appear only once. These data are taken from a study of Ad26.COV2.S vaccination and SARS-CoV-2 variants. Described treatment: some 20 received Ad26.COV2.S at low or high dose, single or two shots; roughly five received placebo; per-sample allocation not given. Sample collection was performed on day 63 after the first vaccine or placebo injection. The CDR3 spans 18 residues. After removal of 0 bases from V and 2 bases from J, the junction contained 11 bases not matched to a gene. Germline CDR1 reads SNHLY; CDR2 reads FYNNEI.

This receptor was taken from a person aged 18-60 years who received the Ad26.COV2.S COVID-19 vaccine or a placebo. The gene calls are TRBV2 and TRBJ2-5; 8 positions agree with TRBD2. The material was peripheral blood, obtained in a trial of Ad26.COV2.S vaccine versus placebo. For the CDR3, the DNA is TGTGCCAGCAGTGAAGCTTTCGGGTTAGCGGGGATTCAAGAGACCCAGTACTTC. As protein: CASSEAFGLAGIQETQYF.